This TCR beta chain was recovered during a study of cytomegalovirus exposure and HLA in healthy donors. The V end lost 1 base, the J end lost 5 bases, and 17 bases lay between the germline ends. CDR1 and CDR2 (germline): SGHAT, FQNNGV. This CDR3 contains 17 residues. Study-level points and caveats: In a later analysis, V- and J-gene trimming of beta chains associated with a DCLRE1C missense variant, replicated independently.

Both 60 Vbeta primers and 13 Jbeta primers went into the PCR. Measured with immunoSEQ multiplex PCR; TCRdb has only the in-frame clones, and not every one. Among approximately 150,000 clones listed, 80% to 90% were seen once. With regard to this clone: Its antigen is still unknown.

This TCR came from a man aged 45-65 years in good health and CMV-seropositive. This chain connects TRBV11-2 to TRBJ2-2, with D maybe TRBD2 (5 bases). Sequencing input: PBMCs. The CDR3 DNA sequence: TGTGCCAGCAGCTTAGGTTCAAGTACCAGCGGTACCGGGGAGCTGTTTTTT. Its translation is CASSLGSSTSGTGELFF.